This T cell receptor beta chain was captured by sequencing in a study of spatial heterogeneity in lung cancer. This clonotype was counted many times. Its antigen is currently unknown. As for time point: sample taken at primary tumor resection. Donation came from around 77 patients with untreated early-stage non-small cell lung cancer. The germline V gene has CDR1 SGHVS and CDR2 FNYEAQ. V lost 2 bases and J 7 bases, leaving 14 bases between the germline ends. The CDR3 is 15 amino acids. Findings and limits, study-wide: Intratumoral expanded alpha and beta TCR counts were found to track tumor mutation counts.

Every cDNA TCR molecule received its own unique molecular identifier. TCRdb fed the 5' RACE reads into MiXCR, producing one record per CDR3 protein. The data contain more than 25,000 distinct CDR3 sequences, 7% to 7.5% of them singletons. The chain couples TRBV7-6 to TRBJ2-2; a weak D match, TRBD1 (6 bases). The sequence came from a male donor with early-stage non-small cell lung cancer. Sequenced material: lung tumor tissue, taken at surgery. Here the CDR3 reads CASSLRAGDIGELFF. The CDR3 nucleotides are TGTGCCAGCAGCTTAAGGGCAGGGGACATCGGGGAGCTGTTTTTT. Complete variable domain (other parts from reference TRBV7-6 and TRBJ2-2): GAGVSQSPRYKVTKRGQDVALRCDPISGHVSLYWYRQALGQGPEFLTYFNYEAQQDKSGLPNDRFSAERPEGSISTLTIQRTEQRDSAMYRCASSLRAGDIGELFFGEGSRLTVL.